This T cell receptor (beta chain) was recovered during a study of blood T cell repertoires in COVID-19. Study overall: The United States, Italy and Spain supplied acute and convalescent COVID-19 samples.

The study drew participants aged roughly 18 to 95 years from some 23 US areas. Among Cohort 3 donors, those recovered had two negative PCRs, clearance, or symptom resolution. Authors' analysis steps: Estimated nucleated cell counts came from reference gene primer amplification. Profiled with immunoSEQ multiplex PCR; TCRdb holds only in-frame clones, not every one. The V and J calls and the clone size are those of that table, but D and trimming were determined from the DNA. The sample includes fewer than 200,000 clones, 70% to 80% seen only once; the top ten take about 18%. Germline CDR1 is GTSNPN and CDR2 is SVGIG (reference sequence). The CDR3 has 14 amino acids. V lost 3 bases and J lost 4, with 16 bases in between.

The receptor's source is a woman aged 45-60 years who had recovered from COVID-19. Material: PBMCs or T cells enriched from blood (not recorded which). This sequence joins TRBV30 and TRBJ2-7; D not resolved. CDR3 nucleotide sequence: TGTGCCTGGAGCTTTAGCACCTATGGTTACGAGCAGTACTTC. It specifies CAWSFSTYGYEQYF.